Listed below are T cell receptor beta chains from one sample, sequenced in a study of immune evolution from preneoplasia to lung adenocarcinoma. Method: immunoSEQ multiplex PCR; TCRdb's copy keeps in-frame clones and lacks some. This table holds tens of thousands of clones, 74% found once. The sequenced material came from FFPE invasive lung adenocarcinoma tissue. The source is a person aged 55 to 75 with lung adenocarcinoma. CDR3s include the opening cysteine and the closing phenylalanine or tryptophan. Fields, in order: J gene, clone size, V gene, D gene, CDR3 DNA, CDR3 protein. D genes are given only for firm matches. Size is stated for part of the rows, as once, few or many counts, or as a class when the clone is expanded.

J gene: TRBJ2-7; clone size: NA; V gene: TRBV27; D gene: TRBD2; CDR3 DNA: TGTGCCAGCAGTTTCTCACTAGCGGGAGGGCCTTGGAGCTCCTACGAGCAGTACTTC; CDR3 protein: CASSFSLAGGPWSSYEQYF
J gene: TRBJ2-7; clone size: few; V gene: TRBV18; D gene: NA; CDR3 DNA: TGTGCCAGCTCACTGATCTACGGTCAGGCCTACGAGCAGTACTTC; CDR3 protein: CASSLIYGQAYEQYF
J gene: TRBJ2-3; clone size: NA; V gene: TRBV5-4; D gene: NA; CDR3 DNA: TGTGCCAGCAGCCTATCCACGGATACGCAGTATTTT; CDR3 protein: CASSLSTDTQYF
J gene: TRBJ1-1; clone size: NA; V gene: TRBV28; D gene: NA; CDR3 DNA: TGTGCCAGCAGTCTGGGACTTGAAGCTTTCTTT; CDR3 protein: CASSLGLEAFF
J gene: TRBJ1-2; clone size: NA; V gene: TRBV28; D gene: NA; CDR3 DNA: TGTGCCAGCAGTTCCCACGGGGTCGGTAACTATGGCTACACCTTC; CDR3 protein: CASSSHGVGNYGYTF
J gene: TRBJ2-1; clone size: NA; V gene: TRBV7-9; D gene: NA; CDR3 DNA: TGTGCCAGCAGCTTAGAACCTTTTTCCCCGAGGGATAGTGAGCAGTTCTTC; CDR3 protein: CASSLEPFSPRDSEQFF
J gene: TRBJ2-5; clone size: NA; V gene: TRBV7-2; D gene: TRBD2; CDR3 DNA: TGTGCCAGCACCCAGACTAGCGGGGGACCGCAAGAGACCCAGTACTTC; CDR3 protein: CASTQTSGGPQETQYF
J gene: TRBJ2-5; clone size: NA; V gene: TRBV11-2; D gene: NA; CDR3 DNA: TGTGCCAGCAGCCCCACCCAAGAGACCCAGTACTTC; CDR3 protein: CASSPTQETQYF
J gene: TRBJ2-6; clone size: few; V gene: TRBV10-2; D gene: NA; CDR3 DNA: TGCGCCAGTCAGGCTTCCGGGGCCAACGTCCTGACTTTC; CDR3 protein: CASQASGANVLTF
J gene: TRBJ2-5; clone size: NA; V gene: TRBV5-6; D gene: NA; CDR3 DNA: TGTGCCAGCAGCTTCGAAGAGACCCAGTACTTC; CDR3 protein: CASSFEETQYF
J gene: TRBJ1-3; clone size: NA; V gene: TRBV6-5; D gene: NA; CDR3 DNA: TGTGCCAGCAGTTACGAGGCCCCGAGCTCTGGAAACACCATATATTTT; CDR3 protein: CASSYEAPSSGNTIYF
J gene: TRBJ1-5; clone size: NA; V gene: TRBV11-2; D gene: TRBD1; CDR3 DNA: TGTGCCAGCAGCTTAGATCGGGACAGGGGAGGTTATCAGCCCCAGCATTTT; CDR3 protein: CASSLDRDRGGYQPQHF
J gene: TRBJ2-3; clone size: NA; V gene: TRBV5-6; D gene: TRBD2; CDR3 DNA: TGTGCCAGCAGGGCGGGAGGGCCTGAAGATACGCAGTATTTT; CDR3 protein: CASRAGGPEDTQYF
J gene: TRBJ2-1; clone size: NA; V gene: TRBV6-5; D gene: NA; CDR3 DNA: TGTGCCAGCAGTTTTTCGGGACGAGCATACAATGAGCAGTTCTTC; CDR3 protein: CASSFSGRAYNEQFF
J gene: TRBJ1-3; clone size: few; V gene: TRBV6-1; D gene: TRBD1; CDR3 DNA: TGTGCCAGCAGTGATAGTGGGACAGGGAACACCATATATTTT; CDR3 protein: CASSDSGTGNTIYF
J gene: TRBJ2-1; clone size: NA; V gene: TRBV5-4; D gene: TRBD2; CDR3 DNA: TGTGCCAGCAAAATAGGAGGCGGGAGCTCCTACAATGAGCAGTTCTTC; CDR3 protein: CASKIGGGSSYNEQFF
J gene: TRBJ2-1; clone size: NA; V gene: TRBV7-9; D gene: TRBD2; CDR3 DNA: TGTGCCAGCAGCGCCTGGATCCAGGGGACTAGCGGGAGATACAATGAGCAGTTCTTC; CDR3 protein: CASSAWIQGTSGRYNEQFF
J gene: TRBJ2-5; clone size: NA; V gene: TRBV12-2; D gene: NA; CDR3 DNA: TGTGCAAGTCGGTTAAGATCGGGAGGGCCAGGAAGAGAGACCCAGTACTTC; CDR3 protein: CASRLRSGGPGRETQYF
J gene: TRBJ1-3; clone size: NA; V gene: TRBV11-2; D gene: NA; CDR3 DNA: TGTGCCAGCAGCTTAAGCAACGGAGGGGGAAACACCATATATTTT; CDR3 protein: CASSLSNGGGNTIYF
J gene: TRBJ2-1; clone size: NA; V gene: TRBV10-2; D gene: NA; CDR3 DNA: TGCGCCAGCAGTGTGAGAGTAAACAATGAGCAGTTCTTC; CDR3 protein: CASSVRVNNEQFF
J gene: TRBJ2-7; clone size: NA; V gene: TRBV23-1; D gene: NA; CDR3 DNA: TGCGCCAGCCACCCCGGGCAGACTAGGGGCTCCTACGAGCAGTACTTC; CDR3 protein: CASHPGQTRGSYEQYF
J gene: TRBJ2-2; clone size: NA; V gene: TRBV5-6; D gene: NA; CDR3 DNA: TGTGCCAGCAGCCGTACCTTTACCGGGGAGCTGTTTTTT; CDR3 protein: CASSRTFTGELFF
J gene: TRBJ2-1; clone size: medium-sized; V gene: TRBV2; D gene: TRBD1; CDR3 DNA: TGTGCCAGCAGTCGGGACAGGGAAAATGAGCAGTTCTTC; CDR3 protein: CASSRDRENEQFF
J gene: TRBJ1-1; clone size: NA; V gene: TRBV28; D gene: TRBD1; CDR3 DNA: TGTGCCAGCAGTCCCCCAGACAGGGCAGCTTTCTTT; CDR3 protein: CASSPPDRAAFF
J gene: TRBJ1-4; clone size: once; V gene: TRBV5-8; D gene: NA; CDR3 DNA: TGTGCCAGCAGCTCCTCCGGACAGCCTGGTGAAAAACTGTTTTTT; CDR3 protein: CASSSSGQPGEKLFF
J gene: TRBJ1-5; clone size: NA; V gene: TRBV6-6; D gene: NA; CDR3 DNA: TGTGCCAGCAGACCCGACAGTCCCGGCAATCAGCCCCAGCATTTT; CDR3 protein: CASRPDSPGNQPQHF
J gene: TRBJ2-1; clone size: NA; V gene: TRBV11-2; D gene: NA; CDR3 DNA: TGTGCCAGCAGCTTAAATGAGCAGTTCTTC; CDR3 protein: CASSLNEQFF
J gene: TRBJ2-7; clone size: NA; V gene: TRBV5-1; D gene: TRBD2; CDR3 DNA: TGCGCCAGCAGCCCGAAGACTAGCGCGAGCTCCTACGAGCAGTACTTC; CDR3 protein: CASSPKTSASSYEQYF
J gene: TRBJ2-7; clone size: NA; V gene: TRBV7-2; D gene: NA; CDR3 DNA: TGTGCCAGCAGCTTAGCTTTACAGCCAGTCTACGAGCAGTACTTC; CDR3 protein: CASSLALQPVYEQYF
J gene: TRBJ1-5; clone size: NA; V gene: TRBV28; D gene: NA; CDR3 DNA: TGTGCCAGCAGTCCCGACATCGGTATTCAGCCCCAGCATTTT; CDR3 protein: CASSPDIGIQPQHF
J gene: TRBJ1-5; clone size: NA; V gene: TRBV28; D gene: NA; CDR3 DNA: TGTGCCAGCATGAGGGGGATGGGCAATCAGCCCCAGCATTTT; CDR3 protein: CASMRGMGNQPQHF
J gene: TRBJ1-1; clone size: few; V gene: TRBV28; D gene: NA; CDR3 DNA: TGTGCCAGCAGTTCGTCTGCATCGAACACTGAAGCTTTCTTT; CDR3 protein: CASSSSASNTEAFF
J gene: TRBJ2-3; clone size: NA; V gene: TRBV4-1; D gene: TRBD2; CDR3 DNA: TGCGCCAGCAGCGGAGGGACTAGTAACACAGATACGCAGTATTTT; CDR3 protein: CASSGGTSNTDTQYF
J gene: TRBJ2-2; clone size: NA; V gene: TRBV10-1; D gene: NA; CDR3 DNA: TGCGCCAGCAGTATAGACAGCGCCGGGGAGCTGTTTTTT; CDR3 protein: CASSIDSAGELFF
J gene: TRBJ2-1; clone size: NA; V gene: TRBV7-2; D gene: NA; CDR3 DNA: TGTGCCAGCAGCCCCGCCCTAGGGGGCTCCTACAATGAGCAGTTCTTC; CDR3 protein: CASSPALGGSYNEQFF
J gene: TRBJ2-4; clone size: NA; V gene: TRBV6-5; D gene: TRBD1; CDR3 DNA: TGTGCCAGCAGTTCCTTCGACAGGGGGGTTAAAAACATTCAGTACTTC; CDR3 protein: CASSSFDRGVKNIQYF
J gene: TRBJ1-1; clone size: NA; V gene: TRBV6-5; D gene: TRBD1; CDR3 DNA: TGTGCCAGCAGAGAGGGACAGGGGGGGGAAGCTTTCTTT; CDR3 protein: CASREGQGGEAFF
J gene: TRBJ2-6; clone size: NA; V gene: TRBV11-1; D gene: NA; CDR3 DNA: TGTGCCAGCAGCTTAGCGCCGGGCAACTCTGGGGCCAACGTCCTGACTTTC; CDR3 protein: CASSLAPGNSGANVLTF
J gene: TRBJ1-1; clone size: NA; V gene: TRBV5-1; D gene: NA; CDR3 DNA: TGCGCCAGCAGCTTGGACAGCCGAAACACTGAAGCTTTCTTT; CDR3 protein: CASSLDSRNTEAFF
J gene: TRBJ2-7; clone size: once; V gene: TRBV28; D gene: TRBD1; CDR3 DNA: TGTGCCAGCAGTCGGTCGGGGACAGGGGCAGCCTACGAGCAGTACTTC; CDR3 protein: CASSRSGTGAAYEQYF
J gene: TRBJ2-7; clone size: NA; V gene: TRBV4-2; D gene: TRBD2; CDR3 DNA: TGTGCCAGCAGCCCCCTAGCGGTGTCGGGTGAGCAGTACTTC; CDR3 protein: CASSPLAVSGEQYF
J gene: TRBJ2-1; clone size: NA; V gene: TRBV10-3; D gene: TRBD2; CDR3 DNA: TGTGCCATCAGTGAGAGGGGGACTAGTAACGATGAGCAGTTCTTC; CDR3 protein: CAISERGTSNDEQFF
J gene: TRBJ2-1; clone size: NA; V gene: TRBV28; D gene: NA; CDR3 DNA: TGTGCCAGCAGAGGCGGACTCTACAATGAGCAGTTCTTC; CDR3 protein: CASRGGLYNEQFF
J gene: TRBJ2-3; clone size: NA; V gene: TRBV5-1; D gene: NA; CDR3 DNA: TGCGCCAGCAGCTCTTACGGGGGTAGCGGTATCACAGATACGCAGTATTTT; CDR3 protein: CASSSYGGSGITDTQYF